What follows is one T cell receptor (beta chain) and its context. Collection occurred without any documented infections or immune events in donors. Method: immunoSEQ multiplex PCR; TCRdb's copy keeps in-frame clones and lacks some. Among some 99,000 clones, 88% were seen once, and the ten largest hold 8% to 9%. The data belong to a study of identifying expanded T cells in peripheral blood. With 4 bases clipped from V and 5 bases from J, the junction kept 13 bases outside the gene matches. Germline CDR1 is LNHNV and CDR2 is YYDKDF (reference sequence). CDR3 size: 17 residues. The chain is built from TRBV15 and TRBJ1-5; 8 positions agree with TRBD1. The sample comprised blood. The sequence derives from a person aged 18 to 75 in good health. CDR3 protein: CATSIDRGTGADQPQHF. The CDR3, as DNA: TGTGCCACCAGCATAGATCGAGGGACAGGCGCTGATCAGCCCCAGCATTTT.